This TCR beta chain was observed in a study of blood T cell repertoires in COVID-19. About the study: Samples taken during acute and convalescent COVID-19 were collected in the United States, Italy and Spain. T cells, B-cell-depleted T cells, or PBMCs provided the cDNA or gDNA that served as material.

Method: immunoSEQ multiplex PCR; TCRdb's copy keeps in-frame clones and lacks some. Of roughly 65,000 clones in the sample, roughly nine tenths are singletons; the top ten hold roughly 14%. Trimming took 6 bases from V and 1 from J; bases not matched to a gene: 6. Germline CDR1 and CDR2: SGHTA and FQGNSA. The CDR3 runs to 14 residues. The V gene is TRBV7-2, the J gene TRBJ2-7, with 7 positions matching TRBD2. The clonotype was recovered from a woman aged 55-69 years with acute or convalescent COVID-19. The sequenced sample consisted of peripheral blood. The CDR3 nucleotides are TGTGCCAGCAGGCAACTAGCGACTTCCTACGAGCAGTACTTC. Protein sequence: CASRQLATSYEQYF.